The 5 T cell receptor beta chains below were found in one sample sequenced in a study of T cells after yellow fever vaccination (dated by TCRdb to the late 2010s). The method was 5' RACE. Reads for this sample came from an Illumina HiSeq 2500. The public reads were reprocessed in TCRdb via fastp at Q25 and MiXCR, keeping in-frame beta chains. When rows share a CDR3 protein, they turn into one entry using the most common DNA and genes. Within this sample are 300,000 to 400,000 distinct CDR3 sequences, with roughly 8.7% of them counted one time only. The ten biggest clones cover approximately 18% of the sample. The treatment or condition label for this specimen denotes: live attenuated yellow fever vaccine strain. Sequencing used PBMCs, obtained on the day of the first yellow fever vaccination. Source of these receptors: a man aged 18 to 29 who received the YFV17D yellow fever vaccine.

V usage is TRBV6-2 or TRBV6-3 and J usage is TRBJ1-1, with D possibly matching TRBD1 (5 bases). The V end lost 6 bases, the J end lost 5 bases, and 19 bases lay between the germline ends. The CDR3 runs to 15 residues. Germline values: CDR1 MNHEY, CDR2 SVGEGT. This chain's CDR3 is CASRIRTLRGTEAFF. The CDR3 DNA sequence: TGTGCCAGCAGAATAAGGACACTGAGGGGAACTGAAGCTTTCTTT.

The chain employs TRBV7-2 and TRBJ2-2; D possibly uses TRBD1 or TRBD2 (6 bases each). Germline V gives CDR1 SGHTA, CDR2 FQGNSA. V shed 6 bases and J shed 0 bases, with 17 bases lying between them. The CDR3 runs to 17 residues. As DNA, the CDR3 is TGTGCCAGCAGTTCACCCCGTGGGGGGCCGAACACCGGGGAGCTGTTTTTT. It encodes CASSSPRGGPNTGELFF.

This clonotype is a singleton in its sample. The chain carries TRBV19 and TRBJ2-1; the D gene is possibly TRBD1 (5 bases). Trimming cost V 5 bases and J 4 bases, with 15 bases left between them. The CDR3 has 15 residues. Germline V gene lookup returns CDR1 LNHDA and CDR2 SQIVND (reference sequence). The CDR3 protein is CASSPTPDSYNEQFF. Here the CDR3 DNA reads TGTGCCAGTAGTCCCACCCCTGACAGTTACAATGAGCAGTTCTTC.

This clonotype was seen ten or more times. The V call is TRBV12-3 or TRBV12-4, the J call TRBJ1-2; D remains unclear. The length of the CDR3 is 12 residues. With 2 bases removed from V and 6 bases from J, the gap between germline ends came to 7 bases. The CDR3 here is CASSLFPHGYTF. As DNA, the CDR3 is TGTGCCAGCAGTTTATTCCCTCATGGCTACACCTTC.

Remarks on this clonotype: A much bigger clone sits one base away, suggesting this may be a read error. The chain has TRBV12-3 or TRBV12-4 and TRBJ1-1; 10 nucleotides align to TRBD1. V gave up 4 bases and J gave up 12 bases; unmatched junction bases: 14. CDR3 length: 15 residues. The CDR3 DNA follows: TGTGCCAGCAGTTACTCGGACAGGGGGGCTTTGAGACCTTTCTTT. This codes for CASSYSDRGALRPFF.